These T cell receptor beta chains were read from a single sample in a study of blood T cell repertoires in COVID-19. TCRdb's table, derived via immunoSEQ multiplex PCR, lists solely in-frame clones and lacks some. The repertoire has roughly 190,000 clones, around 80% of them found once; the top ten carry approximately 14%. Sequenced input: peripheral blood. These receptors all stem from a man younger than 45 with active or convalescent COVID-19. Both conserved end residues are part of each CDR3. A D gene is named only where the DNA matches it firmly. For some rows the clone size is stated as once, few or many, or as a class when expanded; others skip it.

d_call: .
v_call: TRBV2
clone_size: .
j_call: TRBJ2-1
cdr3_nt: TGTGCCAGCAGTGTATGGGCTAGCGACCCTAATGAGCAGTTCTTC
cdr3_aa: CASSVWASDPNEQFF

d_call: TRBD1
v_call: TRBV7-9
clone_size: .
j_call: TRBJ1-2
cdr3_nt: TGTGCCAGCAGCTTAGGGGACAGGAGGAGCGGCTACACCTTC
cdr3_aa: CASSLGDRRSGYTF

d_call: TRBD1
v_call: TRBV29-1
clone_size: .
j_call: TRBJ2-3
cdr3_nt: TGCAGCGGGGGGAACAGGGGACGCACAGATACGCAGTATTTT
cdr3_aa: CSGGNRGRTDTQYF

d_call: .
v_call: TRBV7-9
clone_size: .
j_call: TRBJ2-2
cdr3_nt: TGTGCCAGCAGCTTCGGTTACACCGGGGAGCTGTTTTTT
cdr3_aa: CASSFGYTGELFF

d_call: .
v_call: TRBV5-6
clone_size: .
j_call: TRBJ1-6
cdr3_nt: TGTGCCAGCAGCTTAAGGCAGGGCTTTTCACCCCTCCACTTT
cdr3_aa: CASSLRQGFSPLHF

d_call: TRBD1
v_call: TRBV6-2/TRBV6-3
clone_size: .
j_call: TRBJ1-5
cdr3_nt: TGTGCCAGCAGTTACTCAAACACAGGGGGTTATAGCAATCAGCCCCAGCATTTT
cdr3_aa: CASSYSNTGGYSNQPQHF

d_call: TRBD1
v_call: TRBV12-5
clone_size: .
j_call: TRBJ2-6
cdr3_nt: TGTGCTAGTGGTTCCCTAGGGGGCTCAGGGGCCAACGTCCTGACTTTC
cdr3_aa: CASGSLGGSGANVLTF

d_call: .
v_call: TRBV2
clone_size: .
j_call: TRBJ1-2
cdr3_nt: TGTGCCAGCAGTGGCGACATCCTCTATGGCTACACCTTC
cdr3_aa: CASSGDILYGYTF

d_call: .
v_call: TRBV6-5
clone_size: .
j_call: TRBJ2-7
cdr3_nt: TGTGCCAGCACCGAAGAGGGCACAAGCTCCTACGAGCAGTACTTC
cdr3_aa: CASTEEGTSSYEQYF

d_call: .
v_call: TRBV3-1/TRBV3-2
clone_size: .
j_call: TRBJ1-5
cdr3_nt: TGTGCCAGCAGCCAAGGAGGGGACTTCTGGCTGCATCAGCCCCAGCATTTT
cdr3_aa: CASSQGGDFWLHQPQHF

d_call: .
v_call: TRBV30
clone_size: once
j_call: TRBJ1-3
cdr3_nt: TGTGCCTGGATCACAGTGGTTAGAAACACCATATATTTT
cdr3_aa: CAWITVVRNTIYF

d_call: .
v_call: TRBV6-6
clone_size: .
j_call: TRBJ1-1
cdr3_nt: TGTGCCAGCAGTCCCTCTTTCGACAGCAGGCTCCTTTCGAACACTGAAGCTTTCTTT
cdr3_aa: CASSPSFDSRLLSNTEAFF

d_call: .
v_call: TRBV3-1/TRBV3-2
clone_size: .
j_call: TRBJ2-7
cdr3_nt: TGTGCCAGCAGCCAAGAGTTAAGGAAAAGCGGGCCTAACTACGAGCAGTACTTC
cdr3_aa: CASSQELRKSGPNYEQYF

d_call: .
v_call: TRBV5-8
clone_size: .
j_call: TRBJ1-5
cdr3_nt: TGTGCCAGCAGCCCTACCGACAGCTACAATCAGCCCCAGCATTTT
cdr3_aa: CASSPTDSYNQPQHF

d_call: TRBD1
v_call: TRBV29-1
clone_size: .
j_call: TRBJ2-2
cdr3_nt: TGCAGCGTTGACCAGGGGGCCGGTAGATCGAACACCGGGGAGCTGTTTTTT
cdr3_aa: CSVDQGAGRSNTGELFF

d_call: .
v_call: TRBV2
clone_size: .
j_call: TRBJ2-5
cdr3_nt: TGTGCCAGCAGTGAACTGGCTAGCGCTCAAGAGACCCAGTACTTC
cdr3_aa: CASSELASAQETQYF

d_call: .
v_call: TRBV5-8
clone_size: .
j_call: TRBJ1-1
cdr3_nt: TGTGCCAGCAGCTTGTATTGGGAGAGCACTGAAGCTTTCTTT
cdr3_aa: CASSLYWESTEAFF

d_call: .
v_call: TRBV27
clone_size: .
j_call: TRBJ2-7
cdr3_nt: TGTGCCAGCAGTTCGCAGGGGCTCCTTTCCTACGAGCAGTACTTC
cdr3_aa: CASSSQGLLSYEQYF

d_call: TRBD2
v_call: TRBV11-2
clone_size: .
j_call: TRBJ2-2
cdr3_nt: TGTGCCAGCAGCTTTTATCCAGCGGGGGAAAACACCGGGGAGCTGTTTTTT
cdr3_aa: CASSFYPAGENTGELFF

d_call: TRBD1
v_call: TRBV27
clone_size: .
j_call: TRBJ1-1
cdr3_nt: TGTGCCAGCAGTCCGGGACAGGGGAGAACTGAAGCTTTCTTT
cdr3_aa: CASSPGQGRTEAFF

d_call: TRBD2
v_call: TRBV4-3
clone_size: .
j_call: TRBJ2-3
cdr3_nt: TGCGCCAGCAGCCAAGTAGCGGGAGGTCTCACAGATACGCAGTATTTT
cdr3_aa: CASSQVAGGLTDTQYF

d_call: TRBD1
v_call: TRBV7-9
clone_size: .
j_call: TRBJ2-1
cdr3_nt: TGTGCCAGCACTACTACAGGGGTGCGCGATGAGCAGTTCTTC
cdr3_aa: CASTTTGVRDEQFF

d_call: TRBD2
v_call: TRBV6-5
clone_size: once
j_call: TRBJ2-1
cdr3_nt: TGTGCCAGCACTGGACTAGCCCCGGGGAATGAGCAGTTCTTC
cdr3_aa: CASTGLAPGNEQFF

d_call: TRBD2
v_call: TRBV5-6
clone_size: .
j_call: TRBJ2-3
cdr3_nt: TGTGCCAGCAGCCTGGGAGCGGGGCTTAGCACAGATACGCAGTATTTT
cdr3_aa: CASSLGAGLSTDTQYF

d_call: .
v_call: TRBV6-1
clone_size: .
j_call: TRBJ2-3
cdr3_nt: TGTGCCAGCATGTGGGAGTTCAGAGATACGCAGTATTTT
cdr3_aa: CASMWEFRDTQYF

d_call: .
v_call: TRBV30
clone_size: .
j_call: TRBJ1-5
cdr3_nt: TGTGCCTGGAGTGTAGGGGCGGGAAATCAGCCCCAGCATTTT
cdr3_aa: CAWSVGAGNQPQHF

d_call: TRBD1
v_call: TRBV6-5
clone_size: .
j_call: TRBJ1-6
cdr3_nt: TGTGCCAGCAGTACGTCAGGGGGAGTCGGATCACCCCTCCACTTT
cdr3_aa: CASSTSGGVGSPLHF

d_call: .
v_call: TRBV7-2
clone_size: .
j_call: TRBJ1-5
cdr3_nt: TGTGCCAGCCAACCGACGGGCTCGGGGTCGCCCCAGCATTTT
cdr3_aa: CASQPTGSGSPQHF

d_call: .
v_call: TRBV4-3
clone_size: few
j_call: TRBJ1-3
cdr3_nt: TGCGCCAGCAGCCAAGCAGGGCATGGCTCTGGAAACACCATATATTTT
cdr3_aa: CASSQAGHGSGNTIYF

d_call: .
v_call: TRBV10-1
clone_size: once
j_call: TRBJ1-1
cdr3_nt: TGCGCCAGCAGTGAGGCATTACAGGGGAACACTGAAGCTTTCTTT
cdr3_aa: CASSEALQGNTEAFF

d_call: .
v_call: TRBV29-1
clone_size: .
j_call: TRBJ1-1
cdr3_nt: TGCAGCGTTGAAGGGGGCGCGAACACTGAAGCTTTCTTT
cdr3_aa: CSVEGGANTEAFF

d_call: .
v_call: TRBV7-2
clone_size: few
j_call: TRBJ2-1
cdr3_nt: TGTGCCAGCAGCTTAGATCCCCAGCGACGAGAGCAGTTCTTC
cdr3_aa: CASSLDPQRREQFF

d_call: .
v_call: TRBV27
clone_size: .
j_call: TRBJ1-5
cdr3_nt: TGTGCCAGCAGGTTGGGGGGAGGACCCCAGCATTTT
cdr3_aa: CASRLGGGPQHF

d_call: TRBD2
v_call: TRBV6-2/TRBV6-3
clone_size: .
j_call: TRBJ2-7
cdr3_nt: TGTGCCAGCAGCCGAATAGGGACTAGCGGGCGCCACTATAACGAGCAGTACTTC
cdr3_aa: CASSRIGTSGRHYNEQYF

d_call: .
v_call: TRBV6-1
clone_size: .
j_call: TRBJ1-2
cdr3_nt: TGTGCCAGCAGTGAAGGGGGGGTCAGGGACTATGGCTACACCTTC
cdr3_aa: CASSEGGVRDYGYTF

d_call: TRBD2
v_call: TRBV5-1
clone_size: once
j_call: TRBJ2-7
cdr3_nt: TGCGCCAGCAGCTCCGGGACTAGCGCCGACGAGCAGTACTTC
cdr3_aa: CASSSGTSADEQYF

d_call: .
v_call: TRBV29-1
clone_size: .
j_call: TRBJ1-1
cdr3_nt: TGCAGCGTTGCCAGAGGAACCCATGAAGCTTTCTTT
cdr3_aa: CSVARGTHEAFF

d_call: TRBD2
v_call: TRBV5-1
clone_size: .
j_call: TRBJ2-5
cdr3_nt: TGCGCCAGCAGCGTCACTAGCGGGCTAAGAAAAGAGACCCAGTACTTC
cdr3_aa: CASSVTSGLRKETQYF

d_call: TRBD2
v_call: TRBV28
clone_size: .
j_call: TRBJ2-1
cdr3_nt: TGTGCCAGCAGTCCACTAGCGGGGCGGTACAATGAGCAGTTCTTC
cdr3_aa: CASSPLAGRYNEQFF

d_call: .
v_call: TRBV10-3
clone_size: .
j_call: TRBJ1-2
cdr3_nt: TGTGCCATCAGTGAGTCTAACCAGAACTATGGCTACACCTTC
cdr3_aa: CAISESNQNYGYTF

d_call: .
v_call: TRBV30
clone_size: .
j_call: TRBJ1-1
cdr3_nt: TGTGCCTGGAGCGGTCTGTCGCGCATCCACTTCTTT
cdr3_aa: CAWSGLSRIHFF

d_call: .
v_call: TRBV7-2
clone_size: .
j_call: TRBJ2-2
cdr3_nt: TGTGCCAGCAGCCCCACTAGTCTCACCGGGGAGCTGTTTTTT
cdr3_aa: CASSPTSLTGELFF

d_call: .
v_call: TRBV3-1/TRBV3-2
clone_size: .
j_call: TRBJ2-5
cdr3_nt: TGTGCCAGCAGCCAAGGCCGACAACAGGGTCTTGGGGAGACCCAGTACTTC
cdr3_aa: CASSQGRQQGLGETQYF

d_call: .
v_call: TRBV29-1
clone_size: .
j_call: TRBJ2-1
cdr3_nt: TGCAGCGTTGAAGAGGAGGGCTCCTACAATGAGCAGTTCTTC
cdr3_aa: CSVEEEGSYNEQFF

d_call: .
v_call: TRBV12-3/TRBV12-4
clone_size: .
j_call: TRBJ1-4
cdr3_nt: TGTGCCAGCACCAGGACAGCCTTTGAAAAACTGTTTTTT
cdr3_aa: CASTRTAFEKLFF

d_call: TRBD2
v_call: TRBV4-1
clone_size: .
j_call: TRBJ2-7
cdr3_nt: TGCGCCAGCAGCCCAAGCCCCCAGCGGGAGGGCCTCTCCTACGAGCAGTACTTC
cdr3_aa: CASSPSPQREGLSYEQYF

d_call: TRBD1
v_call: TRBV5-1
clone_size: .
j_call: TRBJ2-6
cdr3_nt: TGCGCCAGCAGCTTGGGACAGGGAACCCTTTTGACTGGGGCCAACGTCCTGACTTTC
cdr3_aa: CASSLGQGTLLTGANVLTF

d_call: .
v_call: TRBV27
clone_size: .
j_call: TRBJ1-1
cdr3_nt: TGTGCCAGCAGTTTACCAGGGATGTACACTGAAGCTTTCTTT
cdr3_aa: CASSLPGMYTEAFF

d_call: TRBD1
v_call: TRBV28
clone_size: .
j_call: TRBJ1-2
cdr3_nt: TGTGCCAGCAGTTTGGGCGGGACAGGGTACTATGGCTACACCTTC
cdr3_aa: CASSLGGTGYYGYTF